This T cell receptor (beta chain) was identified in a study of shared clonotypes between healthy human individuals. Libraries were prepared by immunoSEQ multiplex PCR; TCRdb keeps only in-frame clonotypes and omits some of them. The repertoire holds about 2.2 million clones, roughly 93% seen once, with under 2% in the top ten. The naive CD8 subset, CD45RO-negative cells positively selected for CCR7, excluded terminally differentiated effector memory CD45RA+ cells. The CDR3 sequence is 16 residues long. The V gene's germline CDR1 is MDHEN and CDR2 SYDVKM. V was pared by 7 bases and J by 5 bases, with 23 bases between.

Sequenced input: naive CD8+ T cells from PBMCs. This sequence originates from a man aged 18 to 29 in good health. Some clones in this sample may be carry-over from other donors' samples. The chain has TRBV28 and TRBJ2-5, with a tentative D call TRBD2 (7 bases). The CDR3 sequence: CASTSFREDSIETQYF. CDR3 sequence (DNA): TGTGCCAGCACCTCTTTCCGGGAGGACAGTATTGAGACCCAGTACTTC.